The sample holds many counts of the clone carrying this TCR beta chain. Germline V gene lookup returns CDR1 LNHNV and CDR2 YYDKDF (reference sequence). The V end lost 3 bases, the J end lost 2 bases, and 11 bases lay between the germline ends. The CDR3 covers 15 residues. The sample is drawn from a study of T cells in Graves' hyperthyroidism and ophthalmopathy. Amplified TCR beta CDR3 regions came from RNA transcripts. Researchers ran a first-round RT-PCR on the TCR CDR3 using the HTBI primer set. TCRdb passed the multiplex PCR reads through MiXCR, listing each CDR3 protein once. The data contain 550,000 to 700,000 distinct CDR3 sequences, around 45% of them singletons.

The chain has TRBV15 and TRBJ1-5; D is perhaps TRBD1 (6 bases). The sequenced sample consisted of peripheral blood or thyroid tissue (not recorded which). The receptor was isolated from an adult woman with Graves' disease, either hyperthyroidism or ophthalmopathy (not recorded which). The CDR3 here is CATSRGRQGNQPQHF. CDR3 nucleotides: TGTGCCACCAGCAGGGGAAGACAGGGCAATCAGCCCCAGCATTTT.